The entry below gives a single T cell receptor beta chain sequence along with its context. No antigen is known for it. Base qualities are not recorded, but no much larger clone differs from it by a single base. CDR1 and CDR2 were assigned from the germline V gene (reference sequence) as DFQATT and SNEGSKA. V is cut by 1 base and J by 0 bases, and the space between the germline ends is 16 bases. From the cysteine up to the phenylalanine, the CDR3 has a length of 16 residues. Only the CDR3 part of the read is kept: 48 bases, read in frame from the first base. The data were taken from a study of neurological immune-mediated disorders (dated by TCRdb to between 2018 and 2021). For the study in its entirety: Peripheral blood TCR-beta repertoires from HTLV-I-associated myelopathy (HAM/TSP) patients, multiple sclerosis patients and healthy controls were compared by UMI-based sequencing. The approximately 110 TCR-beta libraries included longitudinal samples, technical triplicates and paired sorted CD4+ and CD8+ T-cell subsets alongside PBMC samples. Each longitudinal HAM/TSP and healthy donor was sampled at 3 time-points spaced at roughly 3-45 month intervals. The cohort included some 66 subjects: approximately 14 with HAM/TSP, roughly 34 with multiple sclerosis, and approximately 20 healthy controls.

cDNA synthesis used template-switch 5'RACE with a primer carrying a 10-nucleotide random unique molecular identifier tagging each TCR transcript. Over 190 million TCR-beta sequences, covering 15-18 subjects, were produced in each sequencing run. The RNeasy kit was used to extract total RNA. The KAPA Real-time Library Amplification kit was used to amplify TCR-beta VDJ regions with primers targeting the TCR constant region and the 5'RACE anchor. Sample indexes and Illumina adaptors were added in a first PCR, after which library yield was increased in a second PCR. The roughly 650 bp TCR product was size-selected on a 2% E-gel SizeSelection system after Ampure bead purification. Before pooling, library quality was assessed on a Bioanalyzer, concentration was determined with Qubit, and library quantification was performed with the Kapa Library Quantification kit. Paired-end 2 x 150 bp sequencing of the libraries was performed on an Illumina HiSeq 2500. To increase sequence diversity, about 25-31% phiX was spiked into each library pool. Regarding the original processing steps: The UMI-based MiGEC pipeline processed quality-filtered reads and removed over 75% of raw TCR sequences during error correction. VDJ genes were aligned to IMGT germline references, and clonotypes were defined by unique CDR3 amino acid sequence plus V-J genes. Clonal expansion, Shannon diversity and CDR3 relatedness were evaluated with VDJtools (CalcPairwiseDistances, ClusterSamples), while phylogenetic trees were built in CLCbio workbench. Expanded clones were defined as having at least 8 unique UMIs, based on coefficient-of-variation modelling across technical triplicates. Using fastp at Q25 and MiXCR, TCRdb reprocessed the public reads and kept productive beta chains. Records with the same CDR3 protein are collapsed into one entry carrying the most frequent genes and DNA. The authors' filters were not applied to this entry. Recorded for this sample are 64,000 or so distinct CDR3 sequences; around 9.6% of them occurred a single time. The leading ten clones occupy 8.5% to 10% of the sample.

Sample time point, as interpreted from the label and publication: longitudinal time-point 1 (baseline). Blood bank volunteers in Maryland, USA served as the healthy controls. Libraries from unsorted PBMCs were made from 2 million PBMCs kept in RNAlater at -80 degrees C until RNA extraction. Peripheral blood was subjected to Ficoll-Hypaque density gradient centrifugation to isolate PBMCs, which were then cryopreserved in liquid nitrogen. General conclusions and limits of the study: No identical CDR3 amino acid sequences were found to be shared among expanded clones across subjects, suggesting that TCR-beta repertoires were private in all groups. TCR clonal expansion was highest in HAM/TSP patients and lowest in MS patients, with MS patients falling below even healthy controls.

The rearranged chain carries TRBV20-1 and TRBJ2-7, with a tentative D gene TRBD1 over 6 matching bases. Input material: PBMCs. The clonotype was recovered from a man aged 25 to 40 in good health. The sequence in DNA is TGCAGTGCTAGAGCTCACAGGGATATCACCTCCTACGAGCAGTACTTC. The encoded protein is CSARAHRDITSYEQYF.